What follows are 30 T cell receptor beta chains derived from one specimen sequenced in a study of cytomegalovirus exposure and HLA in healthy donors. The PCR contained 60 Vbeta and 13 Jbeta primers. Data came from immunoSEQ multiplex PCR; TCRdb stores just in-frame clones and leaves some out. The sample contains about 170,000 clones, approximately 80% of which appear only once. The sample was PBMCs. These receptors were taken from a woman between 50 and 59 years old in good health and CMV-seropositive.

Sample share makes this clone medium-sized (0.01 to 0.1%). This chain joins TRBV16 and TRBJ2-3; D may be TRBD2 (5 bases). Germline CDR1 KGHSY, CDR2 FQNENV. V lost 7 bases and J 4 bases, leaving 21 bases between the germline ends. The CDR3 is made up of 16 amino acids. In nucleotides, the CDR3 is TGTGCCAGCAACCCCCAAGAGGGCCCATGGGCAGATACGCAGTATTTT. Translating it yields CASNPQEGPWADTQYF.

The V call is TRBV27, the J call TRBJ2-3; D may be TRBD1 (6 bases). With 7 bases removed from V and 6 bases from J, the gap between germline ends came to 20 bases. The length of the CDR3 is 15 residues. From germline, CDR1 is MNHEY and CDR2 SMNVEV (reference sequence). CDR3 bases: TGTGCCAGCACCTTAGTGGCAGGGGCATGGGATACGCAGTATTTT. This codes for CASTLVAGAWDTQYF.

This chain links TRBV5-1 with TRBJ1-3, with D unclear. The V end was cut by 0 bases, the J end by 3 bases, with 7 bases between. The length of the CDR3 is 14 residues. Germline V CDR1 and CDR2: SGHRS, YFSETQ. The CDR3 nucleotides are TGCGCCAGCAGCTTGGACAGCTATGGAAACACCATATATTTT. Residues: CASSLDSYGNTIYF.

This clone was counted a single time. The chain is built from TRBV6-1 and TRBJ1-1; TRBD1 might be the D (6 bases). Germline V gives CDR1 MNHNS, CDR2 SASEGT. The CDR3 sequence is 14 residues long. Between the trimmed V and J ends, which lost 10 bases and 4 bases, there was a span of 19 bases. The CDR3 nucleotides are TGTGCCACTTATGTTTGGGGAGGGGGCACTGAAGCTTTCTTT. Translation gives CATYVWGGGTEAFF.

A remark on this clone: In the same sample, other DNA sequences code for this CDR3. V is TRBV15 and J is TRBJ1-1, with no clear D. The germline gives CDR1 LNHNV, CDR2 YYDKDF (reference sequence). CDR3 length equals 14 residues. Deletions cut 2 bases from V and 1 base from J, with 8 bases between. The chain's CDR3 is CATSRPAQNTEAFF. The CDR3, as DNA: TGTGCCACCAGCAGACCCGCACAGAACACTGAAGCTTTCTTT.

The rearrangement uses TRBV27 and TRBJ2-2; D perhaps matches TRBD1 (6 bases). This CDR3 is 16 amino acids long. Germline V lookup: CDR1 MNHEY, CDR2 SMNVEV (reference sequence). Trimming shortened V by 2 bases and J by 1 base, and 11 bases separated the two germline ends. CDR3 in amino acids: CASSLIGTRNTGELFF. CDR3 nucleotides: TGTGCCAGCAGTTTAATTGGGACAAGGAACACCGGGGAGCTGTTTTTT.

V and J are TRBV6-1 and TRBJ2-4; the D gene is possibly TRBD1 (5 bases). CDR1 is MNHNS, CDR2 SASEGT, per germline. The CDR3 is 13 amino acids. V shed 7 bases and J shed 3 bases, with 10 bases lying between them. Here the CDR3 reads CASTPGHKNIQYF. The CDR3 region has the DNA TGTGCCAGCACCCCAGGGCACAAAAACATTCAGTACTTC.

The gene calls are TRBV4-3 and TRBJ2-2; 8 bases agree with TRBD2. The CDR3 has 14 residues. CDR1 and CDR2 (germline): LGHNA, YSLEER. The J segment lost 5 bases and the V segment lost 6 bases, leaving 5 bases of the junction unmatched. The CDR3 loop is CASRQTSGTGELFF. The CDR3 bases are TGCGCCAGCAGGCAAACTAGCGGTACCGGGGAGCTGTTTTTT.

This clone was found once. The chain employs TRBV6-5 and TRBJ2-7; D unclear. The CDR3 spans 13 residues. The V gene lost 4 bases and the J gene lost 3 bases, with 10 bases spanning the gap. Germline V lookup: CDR1 MNHEY, CDR2 SVGAGI. The CDR3 sequence: CASSLTSHYEQYF. As DNA, the CDR3 is TGTGCCAGCAGTTTGACTTCGCACTACGAGCAGTACTTC.

The rearrangement joins TRBV4-3 to TRBJ2-1; 10 bases line up with TRBD1. The germline gives CDR1 LGHNA, CDR2 YSLEER. The V segment lost 1 base and the J segment 8 bases; nucleotides outside the gene matches: 8. CDR3 length: 16 residues. The CDR3 DNA follows: TGCGCCAGCAGCCAAGGGGACAGGGGAATATCGTATGAGCAGTTCTTC. Translation gives CASSQGDRGISYEQFF.

There are a few counts of this clone. The chain uses TRBV27 and TRBJ2-7; D perhaps matches TRBD2 (5 bases). The CDR3 length is 15 residues. V was pared by 8 bases and J by 5 bases, with 22 bases between. Germline assignment: CDR1 MNHEY and CDR2 SMNVEV (reference sequence). The CDR3 sequence: CASSGTGRVAHEQYF. The DNA of the CDR3 is TGTGCCAGCTCGGGAACGGGCAGAGTAGCCCACGAGCAGTACTTC.

The chain combines TRBV23-1 with TRBJ2-1; 10 bases agree with TRBD1. TRBV23-1 is an open reading frame, and its role is uncertain. V lost 0 bases to trimming and J lost 5 bases; unmatched junction nucleotides: 10. CDR3 length equals 18 residues. In nucleotides, the CDR3 is TGCGCCAGCAGTCAATCGACTCTAACCGGGACAGGGGACAATGAGCAGTTCTTC. The encoded protein is CASSQSTLTGTGDNEQFF.

J is TRBJ2-5 and V is TRBV5-5; the D gene is possibly TRBD2 (5 bases). From germline, CDR1 is SGHKS and CDR2 YYEKEE (reference sequence). The CDR3 has 14 residues. V lost 2 bases to trimming and J lost 10 bases, with 18 bases between them. The CDR3, as DNA: TGTGCCAGCAGCTTCCCCCCGGATACCAGCGGCCAGTACTTC. Its translation is CASSFPPDTSGQYF.

This clone was counted between two and nine times. The V gene is TRBV5-8, the J gene TRBJ1-1, with D possibly being TRBD1 (6 bases). The CDR3 sequence is 11 residues long. Trimming took off 1 base at V and 14 bases at J, with 12 bases between the two ends. The germline V gene has CDR1 SGHTS and CDR2 YDEGEE. For the CDR3, the DNA is TGTGCCAGCAGCTTGCAGGGGATGGTCTTCTTT. The encoded protein is CASSLQGMVFF.

On this clone itself: One junction end does not reproduce the germline sequence, and a read error may be involved. V usage is TRBV7-9 and J usage is TRBJ1-4; a weak D match, TRBD1 (5 bases). The CDR3 has 16 residues. CDR1 is SEHNR and CDR2 is FQNEAQ in the germline V gene (reference sequence). The CDR3 DNA reads as TGTTCCAGCAGTCAAAGGGGAGGAGCAACTAATGAAAAACTGTTTTTT. The encoded protein is CSSSQRGGATNEKLFF.

The gene calls are TRBV11-2 and TRBJ1-3; TRBD1 matches 9 bases. Losses at the gene ends were 0 bases for V and 2 bases for J; bases not matched to a gene: 5. Germline V CDR1 and CDR2: SGHAT, FQNNGV. This CDR3 has 17 residues. This chain's CDR3 is CASSLEAGQGPGNTIYF. CDR3 coding DNA: TGTGCCAGCAGCTTAGAGGCGGGACAGGGACCTGGAAACACCATATATTTT. Together with reference TRBV11-2 and TRBJ1-3, the CDR3 gives the full variable domain: EAGVAQSPRYKIIEKRQSVAFWCNPISGHATLYWYQQILGQGPKLLIQFQNNGVVDDSQLPKDRFSAERLKGVDSTLKIQPAKLEDSAVYLCASSLEAGQGPGNTIYFGEGSWLTVV.

J is TRBJ2-7 and V is TRBV19, with D perhaps matching TRBD2 (6 bases). The germline CDR1 and CDR2 sequences are LNHDA and SQIVND (reference sequence). Trimming stripped 4 bases from V and 3 bases from J, with 16 bases between. The CDR3 sequence is 15 residues long. CDR3 region: CASSTLGGSLYEQYF. Here the CDR3 DNA reads TGTGCCAGTAGTACCCTGGGAGGATCGCTCTACGAGCAGTACTTC.

V is TRBV6-5 and J is TRBJ2-3; 10 bases line up with TRBD2. The CDR3 extends over 15 amino acids. J was trimmed by 0 bases and V by 7 bases; bases with no gene match: 4. CDR1 and CDR2 (germline): MNHEY, SVGAGI. The CDR3 is CASTRTSGSTDTQYF. The CDR3 DNA is TGTGCCAGCACCAGGACTAGCGGAAGCACAGATACGCAGTATTTT.

The chain has TRBV6-1 and TRBJ1-2; no reliable D call. The CDR3 has 16 amino acids. Between the trimmed V and J ends, which lost 2 bases and 1 base, there was a span of 14 bases. CDR1 is MNHNS and CDR2 is SASEGT in the germline V gene. The DNA for the CDR3 is TGTGCCAGCAGTGAATCGGGATATATTATTAACTATGGCTACACCTTC. This translates into CASSESGYIINYGYTF.

CDR3 in amino acids: CASSLGGGPQYF. The CDR3 bases are TGTGCCAGCAGCTTAGGGGGCGGACCCCAGTACTTC. The J gene is TRBJ2-5, the V gene TRBV7-2, with TRBD1 as a possible D gene (5 bases). The CDR3 is 12 amino acids. V was clipped by 1 base and J by 9 bases, with 9 bases between them. The germline CDR1 and CDR2 sequences are SGHTA and FQGNSA.

The genes are TRBV9 and TRBJ2-3, with D unresolved. Germline values: CDR1 SGDLS, CDR2 YYNGEE. V lost 1 base and J 4 bases, leaving 13 bases between the germline ends. The CDR3 totals 15 residues. CDR3 protein: CASSVRGATSDTQYF. DNA of the CDR3: TGTGCCAGCAGCGTAAGAGGAGCGACGTCAGATACGCAGTATTTT.

The rearrangement uses TRBV2 and TRBJ1-5, with 7 bases aligning to TRBD1. V gave up 8 bases and J gave up 0 bases; unmatched junction bases: 4. Looked up from germline, CDR1 is SNHLY and CDR2 is FYNNEI. The CDR3 is 14 residues long. CDR3 sequence (DNA): TGTGCCAGCCGGGGACAGTCTAGCAATCAGCCCCAGCATTTT. This sequence encodes CASRGQSSNQPQHF. Full variable domain (outside the CDR3, taken from reference TRBV2 and TRBJ1-5): EPEVTQTPSHQVTQMGQEVILRCVPISNHLYFYWYRQILGQKVEFLVSFYNNEISEKSEIFDDQFSVERPDGSNFTLKIRSTKLEDSAMYFCASRGQSSNQPQHFGDGTRLSIL.

This clone has just one count. The chain uses TRBV7-2 and TRBJ2-1; 11 bases agree with TRBD2. This CDR3 spans 16 amino acids. Germline-derived CDR1 and CDR2 are SGHTA and FQGNSA. J was trimmed by 6 bases and V by 2 bases; bases with no gene match: 6. CDR3 sequence (DNA): TGTGCCAGCAGCTTATCGGGGACTAGCGGATTCAATGAGCAGTTCTTC. Translated, it gives CASSLSGTSGFNEQFF.

The genes are TRBV21-1 and TRBJ2-7; the table gives TRBD1 as D, unverified against the DNA. TRBV21-1 is labeled a pseudogene. This CDR3 comprises 12 residues. The DNA of the CDR3 is TGTGCCAGCAGCAATAACAGGGTCGAGCAGTACTTC. Its protein product is CASSNNRVEQYF.

The chain has TRBV7-9 and TRBJ1-1; 9 nucleotides agree with TRBD1. CDR1 is SEHNR, CDR2 FQNEAQ, per germline (reference sequence). The CDR3 totals 15 residues. J gave up 1 base and V 5 bases, and 5 bases lay outside the gene matches. The CDR3 here is CASSQGQGWNTEAFF. The DNA of the CDR3 is TGTGCCAGCAGCCAAGGACAGGGGTGGAACACTGAAGCTTTCTTT. The full variable domain, rest sourced from reference TRBV7-9 and TRBJ1-1, is DTGVSQNPRHKITKRGQNVTFRCDPISEHNRLYWYRQTLGQGPEFLTYFQNEAQLEKSRLLSDRFSAERPKGSFSTLEIQRTEQGDSAMYLCASSQGQGWNTEAFFGQGTRLTVV.

The genes are TRBV5-1 and TRBJ2-7; perhaps TRBD1 as D (6 bases). This CDR3 has 15 amino acids. The germline V gene has CDR1 SGHRS and CDR2 YFSETQ. With 0 bases removed from V and 3 bases from J, the gap between germline ends came to 13 bases. CDR3 amino acids: CASSLGQGSNYEQYF. The CDR3, as DNA: TGCGCCAGCAGCTTGGGTCAGGGGAGTAACTACGAGCAGTACTTC.

The chain couples TRBV28 to TRBJ1-5; D might be TRBD1 (6 bases). The CDR3 consists of 16 residues. Germline values: CDR1 MDHEN, CDR2 SYDVKM. V gave up 3 bases and J gave up 6 bases, with 18 bases separating them. This CDR3 is CASSFPRAGAGQPQHF. The CDR3 DNA reads TGTGCCAGCAGTTTCCCTAGGGCAGGGGCAGGTCAGCCCCAGCATTTT.

The chain employs TRBV4-2 and TRBJ2-7; 9 nucleotides agree with TRBD2. The junction had 7 bases not matched to a gene; V was cut back by 4 bases and J by 6 bases. The CDR3 is made up of 14 amino acids. Per germline, CDR1 LGHNA and CDR2 YNFKEQ. The CDR3 DNA sequence: TGTGCCAGCAGCCTCGCTGGGACTAGCCGCGAGCAGTACTTC. This codes for CASSLAGTSREQYF.

This clone showed up just a few times. V usage is TRBV7-2 and J usage is TRBJ1-1; 10 bases map to TRBD1. This CDR3 has 15 amino acids. Germline CDR1 reads SGHTA; CDR2 reads FQGNSA. V dropped 5 bases and J dropped 5; count of bases not matched to a gene: 8. DNA for the CDR3: TGTGCCAGCAGCATGACAGGGGGCTCAGGTACTGAAGCTTTCTTT. It translates to CASSMTGGSGTEAFF.

J is TRBJ2-7 and V is TRBV5-1; 11 bases are shared with TRBD2. Germline loops: CDR1 SGHRS, CDR2 YFSETQ. The CDR3 length is 15 residues. After removal of 4 bases from V and 0 bases from J, the junction contained 3 bases not matched to a gene. CDR3 residues: CASSPTSGSSYEQYF. The CDR3 nucleotides are TGCGCCAGCAGCCCCACTAGCGGGAGCTCCTACGAGCAGTACTTC. Full variable domain (outside the CDR3, taken from reference TRBV5-1 and TRBJ2-7): KAGVTQTPRYLIKTRGQQVTLSCSPISGHRSVSWYQQTPGQGLQFLFEYFSETQRNKGNFPGRFSGRQFSNSRSEMNVSTLELGDSALYLCASSPTSGSSYEQYFGPGTRLTVT.